The clone carrying this TCR beta chain occurred once. The antigen remains unidentified. The CDR3 has 14 residues. Trimming left V 5 bases short and J 4 bases short, with 15 bases between. CDR1 is SGHTA, CDR2 FQGNSA, per germline. This sample was included in a study of T cells after posttransplantation cyclophosphamide. Study outcomes and limitations: TRB clonality was highly associated with recipient CMV seropositivity and reactivation. Skin or GI-infiltrating T cells shared few TRB sequences with blood.

Clones were sequenced by immunoSEQ multiplex PCR, and TCRdb holds only the in-frame ones, with some missing. The sample includes about 52,000 clones, around 84% of them seen just once. This TCR derives from a young man with a blood cancer, CMV-positive, and with a related stem cell donor. The source material was PBMCs. The rearrangement links TRBV7-2 to TRBJ2-7; possible D gene TRBD2, 6 bases. The CDR3: CASSRRGGPYEQYF. The DNA of the CDR3 is TGTGCCAGCAGCCGGCGAGGAGGGCCTTACGAGCAGTACTTC. The full variable domain, with the rest looked up from reference TRBV7-2 and TRBJ2-7, is GAGVSQSPSNKVTEKGKDVELRCDPISGHTALYWYRQSLGQGLEFLIYFQGNSAPDKSGLPSDRFSAERTGGSVSTLTIQRTQQEDSAVYLCASSRRGGPYEQYFGPGTRLTVT.